The entry below describes one T cell receptor (beta chain). Antigen: not known. These data belong to a study of T-cell memory formation after mild COVID-19. About the study: Largely donor-specific TCR clusters were found. Study-wide findings and caveats: A second wave of clones peaked on day 37, and their SARS-CoV-2 specificity went unconfirmed.

Germline V CDR1 and CDR2: DFQATT, SNEGSKA (reference sequence). V was clipped by 4 bases and J by 3 bases; unmatched bases: 9. The CDR3 sequence is 15 residues long. TCRdb re-derived calls from the 5' RACE reads in MiXCR, one entry per CDR3 protein. The sample records a few hundred thousand distinct CDR3 sequences, over 15% being singletons. J is TRBJ1-5 and V is TRBV20-1; 7 nucleotides align to TRBD1. Sequencing input: PBMCs or a T cell subset sorted from them (not recorded which). This receptor was taken from a man aged 18-30 years who had mild COVID-19 (a few samples of this study predate the infection). Cell type and time point are not known. CDR3 bases: TGCAGTGCTACCGAACCCGACAGGGCCAATCAGCCCCAGCATTTT. It encodes CSATEPDRANQPQHF.